The clone carrying this T cell receptor beta chain was recorded a few times. Carrying unique molecular identifiers, the cDNA also gained a universal primer site through template switching. TCRdb passed the 5' RACE reads through MiXCR, listing each CDR3 protein once. The sample records 700,000 to 950,000 distinct CDR3 sequences, 9% to 15% being singletons. This entry belongs to a study of identical twins. Trimming took 6 bases from V and 5 from J; bases not matched to a gene: 6. CDR1 is SGHTA, CDR2 FQGNSA, per germline. There are 14 residues in the CDR3. These data were also filed under a second study, of yellow fever vaccine responses in identical twins.

V is TRBV7-2 and J is TRBJ2-2, with 7 bases aligning to TRBD1. This TCR derives from a woman between 18 and 29 years old in good health. Sequencing was performed on PBMCs. The CDR3 loop is CASRLQGETGELFF. In DNA, the CDR3 is TGTGCCAGCAGGTTGCAGGGGGAGACCGGGGAGCTGTTTTTT.